What follows are 25 T cell receptor beta chains derived from one specimen sequenced in a study of blood T cell repertoires in COVID-19. Sequencing was performed with immunoSEQ multiplex PCR; in TCRdb, only in-frame clones are kept and a portion is missing. There are some 700,000 clones in the sample; around 89% occur only once, and over 0.2% lies in the top ten. Material: peripheral blood. The receptors stem from a woman younger than 35 with acute or convalescent COVID-19.

The CDR3 DNA sequence: TGTGCCAGCAGTTCTAGCGGGGGCTCTGGGGCCAACGTCCTGACTTTC. This translates into CASSSSGGSGANVLTF. V usage is TRBV6-2 or TRBV6-3 and J usage is TRBJ2-6, with TRBD2 matching over 10 bases. The V gene's germline CDR1 is MNHEY and CDR2 SVGEGT. The CDR3 has 16 residues. After removal of 4 bases from V and 0 bases from J, the junction contained 0 bases not matched to a gene.

This chain connects TRBV24-1 to TRBJ2-5; tentatively, D is TRBD1 (5 bases). Trimming left V 0 bases short and J 2 bases short, with 9 bases between. CDR3 length: 15 amino acids. CDR1 is KGHDR, CDR2 SFDVKD, per germline. CDR3 protein: CATSDLFRDQETQYF. Here the CDR3 DNA reads TGTGCCACCAGTGATTTGTTCAGGGATCAAGAGACCCAGTACTTC.

The chain recombines TRBV10-3 with TRBJ2-2; 10 bases match TRBD2. J was trimmed by 3 bases and V by 6 bases; bases with no gene match: 4. Germline-derived CDR1 and CDR2 are ENHRY and SYGVKD. The CDR3 loop spans 15 amino acids. In DNA, the CDR3 is TGTGCCATCAGAGCGGGAGGGATGGACACCGGGGAGCTGTTTTTT. Amino acids: CAIRAGGMDTGELFF.

The V and J genes are TRBV6-1 and TRBJ1-1, with TRBD1 matching 9 bases. Germline-derived CDR1 and CDR2 are MNHNS and SASEGT. The CDR3 contains 13 residues. V was clipped by 6 bases and J by 1 base; unmatched bases: 0. The CDR3 DNA sequence: TGTGCCAGCAGGACAGGGGGGAACACTGAAGCTTTCTTT. Amino acid sequence: CASRTGGNTEAFF.

V and J are TRBV4-1 and TRBJ2-5, with 7 bases aligning to TRBD1. This CDR3 region has 14 residues. V trimming: 8 bases; J trimming: 5 bases; junction bases outside the gene matches: 11. CDR1 is MGHRA and CDR2 is YSYEKL in the germline V gene. The CDR3 DNA follows: TGCGCCAGCTCCTCGAGAGGGGGCGGGGAGACCCAGTACTTC. Translation: CASSSRGGGETQYF.

The rearrangement joins TRBV21-1 to TRBJ2-7; the table assigns TRBD2, which was not confirmed against the DNA. TRBV21-1 has pseudogene status. The CDR3 is made up of 18 amino acids. The CDR3 here is CASSPLTELAGVTYEQYF. Here the CDR3 DNA reads TGTGCCAGCAGCCCCCTCACGGAACTAGCGGGGGTCACCTACGAGCAGTACTTC.

This clone was seen a single time. The CDR3 nucleotides are TGCGCCAGCAGCTTGGTAGAGGGGGCCTGGGAGACCCAGTACTTC. Its translation: CASSLVEGAWETQYF. The rearrangement uses TRBV5-1 and TRBJ2-5; 7 bases agree with TRBD1. The CDR3 spans 15 residues. After removal of 0 bases from V and 5 bases from J, the junction contained 7 bases not matched to a gene. Germline CDR1 reads SGHRS; CDR2 reads YFSETQ.

The chain recombines TRBV24-1 with TRBJ2-1; 8 bases align to TRBD1. The CDR3 covers 13 residues. The V and J ends lost 9 bases and 5 bases, in that order; junction bases with no gene match: 5. CDR1 is KGHDR, CDR2 SFDVKD, per germline. In DNA, the CDR3 is TGTGCCACCGGGCAGGGGGCTAACAATGAGCAGTTCTTC. Translated, it gives CATGQGANNEQFF.

This chain links TRBV6-2 or TRBV6-3 with TRBJ2-2, with D possibly TRBD1 on 5 matching bases. Trimming left V 6 bases short and J 6 bases short, with 11 bases between. Germline CDR1 MNHEY, CDR2 SVGEGT. This CDR3 spans 13 amino acids. The CDR3 region has the DNA TGTGCCAGCAGCCTCCTACAGGCCGGGGAGCTGTTTTTT. Its translation is CASSLLQAGELFF.

This clone was counted only a few times. This chain uses TRBV12-3 or TRBV12-4 with TRBJ1-2; 8 bases agree with TRBD1. The junction had 2 bases not matched to a gene; V was cut back by 3 bases and J by 5 bases. The CDR3 sequence is 13 residues long. The CDR3 loop is CASSFTGGYGYTF. CDR3 DNA sequence: TGTGCCAGCAGTTTTACAGGGGGATATGGCTACACCTTC.

The CDR3 sequence is CASSFSNTGELFF. In DNA, the CDR3 is TGTGCCAGCAGCTTCTCGAACACCGGGGAGCTGTTTTTT. J is TRBJ2-2 and V is TRBV7-3; no reliable D call. Trimming removed 3 bases at V and 0 bases at J, with 2 bases between. The CDR3 covers 13 residues. Germline CDR1 is SGHTA and CDR2 is FQGTGA.

Only a few counts were recorded for this clone. V is TRBV24-1 and J is TRBJ2-1; TRBD2 matches at 7 bases. The germline gives CDR1 KGHDR, CDR2 SFDVKD. J lost 2 bases, V lost 2 bases, and 14 bases had no gene match. The CDR3 has 19 amino acids. The CDR3 loop is CATSDSLRGRGGTYNEQFF. The CDR3 coding sequence is TGTGCCACCAGTGATTCCCTCCGGGGGAGGGGAGGAACCTACAATGAGCAGTTCTTC.

The chain carries TRBV28 and TRBJ1-2; D may be TRBD1 (6 bases). The CDR3 length is 13 residues. Trimming took off 5 bases at V and 6 bases at J, with 13 bases between the two ends. Germline assignment: CDR1 MDHEN and CDR2 SYDVKM. This CDR3 reads CASSPTGTNGYTF. Here the CDR3 DNA reads TGTGCCAGCAGTCCGACCGGGACAAATGGCTACACCTTC.

V usage is TRBV28 and J usage is TRBJ1-5; the match to TRBD1 covers 8 bases. The trim removed 2 bases at V and 4 bases at J, leaving 7 bases unmatched. Germline assignment: CDR1 MDHEN and CDR2 SYDVKM. CDR3 length: 16 amino acids. The CDR3 nucleotides are TGTGCCAGCAGTTTAGGGGGTTGGACAGGGAATCAGCCCCAGCATTTT. Protein sequence: CASSLGGWTGNQPQHF.

This chain uses TRBV7-9 with TRBJ2-2; D is perhaps TRBD2 (6 bases). Germline values: CDR1 SEHNR, CDR2 FQNEAQ (reference sequence). Trimming took 2 bases from V and 2 from J, leaving 12 bases between them. The CDR3 extends over 16 amino acids. The CDR3 loop reads CASSLRAGRNTGELFF. CDR3 DNA sequence: TGTGCCAGCAGCTTAAGGGCGGGGAGAAACACCGGGGAGCTGTTTTTT.

The genes are TRBV5-4 and TRBJ1-2; D is unclear. V was clipped by 0 bases and J by 5 bases, with 14 bases between them. Germline CDR1 SGHNT, CDR2 YYREEE (reference sequence). The CDR3 sequence is 15 residues long. The CDR3 loop is CASSLDSPKIYGYTF. The CDR3 DNA reads as TGTGCCAGCAGCTTGGACAGTCCAAAGATATATGGCTACACCTTC.

V is TRBV30 and J is TRBJ2-7; D call uncertain. V was pared by 2 bases and J by 3 bases, with 8 bases between. The CDR3 extends over 12 amino acids. Germline V gene lookup returns CDR1 GTSNPN and CDR2 SVGIG (reference sequence). CDR3 bases: TGTGCCTGGAGTTACAGAGACTACGAGCAGTACTTC. Amino acids: CAWSYRDYEQYF.

This clone was seen more than once but under ten times. The V and J genes are TRBV7-9 and TRBJ1-2, with 10 bases fitting TRBD1. CDR1 is SEHNR, CDR2 FQNEAQ, per germline (reference sequence). V trimming: 1 base; J trimming: 4 bases; junction bases outside the gene matches: 6. The CDR3 loop spans 16 amino acids. CDR3 coding DNA: TGTGCCAGCAGCTTAGGTGGGACAGGGGAGCGCTATGGCTACACCTTC. This sequence encodes CASSLGGTGERYGYTF.

A note on this clone: Other DNA variants within this sample encode the same CDR3. The V and J genes are TRBV3-1 (or the pseudogene TRBV3-2) and TRBJ1-1; weak D call: TRBD1 (6 bases). Germline V gene lookup returns CDR1 LGHDT and CDR2 YNNKEL (reference sequence). V was pared by 6 bases and J by 5 bases, with 16 bases between. This CDR3 spans 14 amino acids. CDR3 bases: TGTGCCAGCAGTCCCGGGGGGGGCCGGACTGAAGCTTTCTTT. It is translated as CASSPGGGRTEAFF.

This clone was detected only a few times. The chain carries TRBV12-3 or TRBV12-4 and TRBJ1-2, with 8 nucleotides matching TRBD1. The V segment lost 6 bases and the J segment 5 bases; nucleotides outside the gene matches: 5. CDR3 length: 13 residues. CDR3 in DNA: TGTGCCAGCAGAACCGGGACAGGTTATGGCTACACCTTC. This encodes CASRTGTGYGYTF.

CDR3 nucleotide sequence: TGTGCCAGTAGTATAAGGACAGGGACGTCTGGAAACACCATATATTTT. This translates into CASSIRTGTSGNTIYF. This chain uses TRBV19 with TRBJ1-3; TRBD1 aligns across 8 bases. This CDR3 region has 16 residues. J lost 1 base, V lost 2 bases, and 4 bases had no gene match. In germline, CDR1 is LNHDA, CDR2 SQIVND (reference sequence).

This clone has just one count. The chain has TRBV4-1 and TRBJ2-7; weak D call: TRBD1 (5 bases). The CDR3 length is 16 residues. Trimming cost V 1 base and J 0 bases, with 13 bases left between them. Germline V gives CDR1 MGHRA, CDR2 YSYEKL. The CDR3 here is CASSQALGVSSYEQYF. CDR3 DNA sequence: TGCGCCAGCAGCCAAGCGTTAGGGGTTAGCTCCTACGAGCAGTACTTC.

CDR3 nucleotide sequence: TGTGCCAGCAGTTACACATGGAGCAATCAGCCCCAGCATTTT. It yields the protein CASSYTWSNQPQHF. The chain combines TRBV6-5 with TRBJ1-5; D ambiguous. Trimming took 2 bases from V and 1 from J, leaving 6 bases between them. Looked up from germline, CDR1 is MNHEY and CDR2 is SVGAGI. The CDR3 runs 14 residues.

The CDR3: CAISEGGQSNSYGYTF. The CDR3 DNA is TGTGCCATCAGTGAGGGGGGACAGTCAAACTCCTATGGCTACACCTTC. J is TRBJ1-2 and V is TRBV10-3; 7 bases are a match to TRBD1. This CDR3 has 16 residues. The ends lost 2 bases at V and 4 bases at J; junction bases unmatched: 10. Germline V gene sequence: CDR1 ENHRY, CDR2 SYGVKD.

The V and J genes are TRBV18 and TRBJ1-2; 9 nucleotides align to TRBD1. The CDR3 sequence is 15 residues long. The V gene end was trimmed by 0 bases and the J gene end by 4 bases; junction bases not matched to a gene: 3. The germline CDR1 and CDR2 sequences are KGHSH and LQKENI. The CDR3 DNA sequence: TGTGCCAGCTCACCACCGACGGACAGGGGCTATGGCTACACCTTC. The encoded protein is CASSPPTDRGYGYTF.